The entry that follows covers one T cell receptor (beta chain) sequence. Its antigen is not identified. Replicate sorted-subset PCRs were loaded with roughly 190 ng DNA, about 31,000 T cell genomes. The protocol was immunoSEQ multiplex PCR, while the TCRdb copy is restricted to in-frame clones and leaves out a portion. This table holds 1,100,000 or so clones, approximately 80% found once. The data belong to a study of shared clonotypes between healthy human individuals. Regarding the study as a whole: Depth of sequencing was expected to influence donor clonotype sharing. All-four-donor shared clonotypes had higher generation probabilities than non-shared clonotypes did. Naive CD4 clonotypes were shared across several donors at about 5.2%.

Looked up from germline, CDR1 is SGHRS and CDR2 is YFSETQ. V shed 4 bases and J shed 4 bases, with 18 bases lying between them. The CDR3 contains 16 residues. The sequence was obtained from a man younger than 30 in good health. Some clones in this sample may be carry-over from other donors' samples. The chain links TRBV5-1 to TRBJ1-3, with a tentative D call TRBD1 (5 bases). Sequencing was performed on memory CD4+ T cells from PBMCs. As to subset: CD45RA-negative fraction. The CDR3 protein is CASSPGDVALGNTIYF. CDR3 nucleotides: TGCGCCAGCAGCCCGGGGGACGTGGCGTTGGGAAACACCATATATTTT.